Each of the 5 T cell receptor beta chains below was sequenced from the same sample in a study of Graves' ophthalmopathy and Graves' hyperthyroidism. TCR beta CDR3 amplification used RNA transcripts. Second-round multiplex PCR came after first-round RT-PCR with HTBI primers. TCRdb re-called the multiplex PCR reads with MiXCR, one entry per CDR3 protein. The table includes 600,000 to 700,000 distinct CDR3 sequences, under 50% detected once. The specimen sequenced was peripheral blood. Receptors originate from an adult man with Graves' ophthalmopathy.

This clonotype was detected ten times or more. The V and J genes are TRBV12-3 or TRBV12-4 and TRBJ2-5; D may be TRBD2 (6 bases). Trimming pared 8 bases from V and 5 bases from J, leaving 18 bases between. The CDR3 has 14 residues. CDR3 nucleotides: TGTGCCAGCTGTCCGACGTGGAGGGGTGAGACCCAGTACTTC. Protein sequence: CASCPTWRGETQYF.

Details on this clonotype: A much bigger clone sits one base away, suggesting this may be a read error. The gene calls are TRBV7-2 and TRBJ2-7; D possibly corresponds to TRBD1 (5 bases). This CDR3 has 12 amino acids. Germline V CDR1 and CDR2: SGHTA, FQGNSA. This CDR3 is CASSYQGYERYF. In DNA, the CDR3 is TGTGCCAGCAGTTACCAGGGCTACGAGCGGTACTTC.

This chain uses TRBV9 with TRBJ1-1, with D uncertain. Germline CDR1 and CDR2: SGDLS and YYNGEE. This CDR3 comprises 13 residues. The germline V and J ends were trimmed by 4 bases and 7 bases, with 14 bases remaining between them. The CDR3 DNA follows: TGTGCCAGCAGCCCAACTAGCGGGATTGAAGCTTTCTTT. This encodes CASSPTSGIEAFF.

This clonotype was picked up many times. The chain uses TRBV20-1 and TRBJ1-5; 8 nucleotides line up with TRBD1. The V gene's germline CDR1 is DFQATT and CDR2 SNEGSKA (reference sequence). Losses at the gene ends were 0 bases for V and 6 bases for J; bases not matched to a gene: 7. The CDR3 is made up of 15 amino acids. As DNA, the CDR3 is TGCAGTGCTAGAGATCCAGGGGGCGCAGGTCAGCCCCAGCATTTT. Its protein product is CSARDPGGAGQPQHF.

This clonotype was seen many times. V is TRBV7-9 and J is TRBJ2-2, with TRBD1 as a possible D gene (6 bases). This CDR3 has 14 amino acids. Germline V gene data show CDR1 as SEHNR and CDR2 as FQNEAQ (reference sequence). V lost 4 bases to trimming and J lost 5 bases, with 11 bases between them. The CDR3 sequence: CASSSWGLTGELFF. DNA for the CDR3: TGTGCCAGCAGCTCGTGGGGGCTTACCGGGGAGCTGTTTTTT.